This section outlines one T cell receptor (beta chain) sequence together with its context. The antigen is undetermined. The sample is drawn from a study of monozygotic twins with inflammatory bowel disease. Germline loops: CDR1 MDHEN, CDR2 SYDVKM. CDR3 length: 15 amino acids. Findings of the study overall: Individual T cell subtypes were not distinguishable.

There were 3500 ng of total RNA used for each TCR library. Template switching incorporated UMIs with a 6-nucleotide sample barcode. After re-calling the 5' RACE reads, TCRdb lists one entry per CDR3 protein, DNA absent. Its table records approximately 330,000 distinct CDR3 sequences. Sequencing used blood. This sequence originates from a human donor with ulcerative colitis or Crohn's disease, or a healthy co-twin of an affected twin (not recorded which). This sequence joins TRBV28 and TRBJ2-1; lacking DNA, the TRBD1 call made by TCRdb goes unchecked. CDR3 loop: CASTKVPTGRNEQFF.